The clone carrying this T cell receptor (beta chain) was found many times. Its target is not known. The sample belongs to a study of breast tumors, draining lymph nodes, adjacent tissues. Study results and limitations: Findings are consistent with lymph node origin and intratumoral expansion of most tumor T cells. Data only fit, rather than demonstrated, lymph node origin of most tumor T cells. Tumors had less TCR diversity than lymph nodes, more than nontumor tissue.

TCRdb recomputed calls from the multiplex PCR reads with MiXCR, one row per CDR3 protein. The table lists approximately 88,000 distinct CDR3 sequences, approximately 31% of them singletons. Axillary draining lymph nodes of breast cancer patients supplied the node samples. This clonotype was sampled from a female donor with breast cancer. Some clones in this sample may be carry-over from other donors' samples. The material sequenced was axillary lymph node tissue.

Here the CDR3 DNA reads TGTGCCAGCGGGACTAGCGGGGGCCCGCCGACCGGGGAGCTGTTTTTT. Amino acid sequence: CASGTSGGPPTGELFF. The chain combines TRBV11-2 with TRBJ2-2; 14 bases are shared with TRBD2. Looked up from germline, CDR1 is SGHAT and CDR2 is FQNNGV. The V gene end was trimmed by 8 bases and the J gene end by 5 bases; junction bases not matched to a gene: 7. CDR3 length: 16 amino acids.